The 3 T cell receptor beta chains below were found in one sample sequenced in a study of T cell responses to AZD1222 COVID-19 vaccine. Clones were sequenced by immunoSEQ multiplex PCR, and TCRdb holds only the in-frame ones, with some missing. Of around 84,000 clones listed, around 89% are singletons. The source material was peripheral blood, sampled on day 0 of AZD1222 vaccination. Receptors were obtained from an adult in good health.

The rearrangement joins TRBV28 to TRBJ1-4; D is unclear. This CDR3 spans 16 amino acids. With 5 bases removed from V and 0 bases from J, the gap between germline ends came to 13 bases. The germline V gene encodes CDR1 MDHEN and CDR2 SYDVKM. The CDR3 loop reads CASSGRRGSTNEKLFF. In DNA, the CDR3 is TGTGCCAGCAGTGGTAGACGGGGATCAACTAATGAAAAACTGTTTTTT.

This chain joins TRBV30 and TRBJ2-4; 10 positions match TRBD1. Germline CDR1 and CDR2: GTSNPN and SVGIG (reference sequence). This CDR3 has 14 residues. V trimming: 1 base; J trimming: 10 bases; junction bases outside the gene matches: 7. CDR3 sequence (DNA): TGTGCCTGGAGTGCTCTAGGACAGGGGGTAATTCAGTACTTC. Translated, it gives CAWSALGQGVIQYF. Drawing the rest from reference TRBV30 and TRBJ2-4, the complete variable domain is SQTIHQWPATLVQPVGSPLSLECTVEGTSNPNLYWYRQAAGRGLQLLFYSVGIGQISSEVPQNLSASRPQDRQFILSSKKLLLSDSGFYLCAWSALGQGVIQYFGAGTRLSVL.

The chain employs TRBV6-5 and TRBJ2-7, with D tentatively TRBD2 (6 bases). This CDR3 is built from 14 residues. Trimming shortened V by 6 bases and J by 0 bases, and 12 bases separated the two germline ends. The germline CDR1 and CDR2 sequences are MNHEY and SVGAGI. The CDR3 sequence: CASRERVHSYEQYF. DNA for the CDR3: TGTGCCAGCAGGGAGCGGGTTCACTCCTACGAGCAGTACTTC.